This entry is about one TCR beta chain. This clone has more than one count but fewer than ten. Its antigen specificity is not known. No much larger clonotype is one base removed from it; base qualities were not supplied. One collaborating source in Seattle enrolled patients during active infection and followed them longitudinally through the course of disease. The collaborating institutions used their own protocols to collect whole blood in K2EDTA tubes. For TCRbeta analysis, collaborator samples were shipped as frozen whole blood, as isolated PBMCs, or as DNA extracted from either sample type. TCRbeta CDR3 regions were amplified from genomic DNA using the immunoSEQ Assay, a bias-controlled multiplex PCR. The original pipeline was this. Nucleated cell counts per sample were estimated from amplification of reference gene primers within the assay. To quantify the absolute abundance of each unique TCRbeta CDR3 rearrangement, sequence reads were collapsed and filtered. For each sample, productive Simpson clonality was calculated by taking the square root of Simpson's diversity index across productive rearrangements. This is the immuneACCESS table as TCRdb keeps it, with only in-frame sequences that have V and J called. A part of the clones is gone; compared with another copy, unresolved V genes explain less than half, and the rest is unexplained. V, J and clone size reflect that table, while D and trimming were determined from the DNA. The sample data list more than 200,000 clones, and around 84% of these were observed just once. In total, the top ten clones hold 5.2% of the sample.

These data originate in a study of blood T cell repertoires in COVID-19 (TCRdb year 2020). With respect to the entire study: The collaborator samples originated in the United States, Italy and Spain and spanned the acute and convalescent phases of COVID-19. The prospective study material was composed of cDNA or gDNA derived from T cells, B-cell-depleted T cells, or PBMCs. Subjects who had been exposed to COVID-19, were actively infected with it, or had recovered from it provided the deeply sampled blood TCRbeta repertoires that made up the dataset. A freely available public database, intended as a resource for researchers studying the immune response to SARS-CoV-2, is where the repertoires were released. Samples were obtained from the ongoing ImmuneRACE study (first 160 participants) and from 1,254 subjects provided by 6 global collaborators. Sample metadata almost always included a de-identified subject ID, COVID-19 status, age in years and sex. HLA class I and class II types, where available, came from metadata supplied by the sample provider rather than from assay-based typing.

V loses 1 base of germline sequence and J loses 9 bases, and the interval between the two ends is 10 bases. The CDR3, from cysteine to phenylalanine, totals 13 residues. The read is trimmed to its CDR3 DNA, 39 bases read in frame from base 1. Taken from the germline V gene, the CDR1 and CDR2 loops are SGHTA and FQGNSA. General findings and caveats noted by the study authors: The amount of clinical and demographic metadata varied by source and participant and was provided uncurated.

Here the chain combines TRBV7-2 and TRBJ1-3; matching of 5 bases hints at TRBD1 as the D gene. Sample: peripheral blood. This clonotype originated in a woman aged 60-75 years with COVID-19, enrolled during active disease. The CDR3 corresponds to CASSLGGVGTIYF. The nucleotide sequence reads TGTGCCAGCAGCTTAGGGGGGGTGGGCACCATATATTTT.